This T cell receptor (beta chain) was sequenced in a study of CD8+CD57+ T cells in acquired aplastic anemia. Patients sequenced had flow cytometry evidence of CD8+CD57+ cell expansion. CDR3 and TCR beta VDJ profiling relied on genomic DNA as the template. TCRdb recomputed calls from the reads with MiXCR, one row per CDR3 protein. This sample has about 58,000 distinct CDR3 sequences; around 50% occur once, and the top ten carry about 15%. The CDR3 extends over 14 amino acids. The germline V gene has CDR1 SGHTA and CDR2 FQGNSA. Unmatched junction bases numbered 4, after V lost 5 bases and J lost 9 bases.

V usage is TRBV7-2 and J usage is TRBJ2-5; 15 nucleotides line up with TRBD2. This sequence originates from a human donor with aplastic anemia. The specimen sequenced was sorted CD4+, CD8+, or CD8+CD57+ T cells (not recorded which) from PBMCs. CDR3 sequence: CASSPRTSGGAQYF. The CDR3 nucleotides read TGTGCCAGCAGCCCTCGGACTAGCGGGGGGGCCCAGTACTTC.